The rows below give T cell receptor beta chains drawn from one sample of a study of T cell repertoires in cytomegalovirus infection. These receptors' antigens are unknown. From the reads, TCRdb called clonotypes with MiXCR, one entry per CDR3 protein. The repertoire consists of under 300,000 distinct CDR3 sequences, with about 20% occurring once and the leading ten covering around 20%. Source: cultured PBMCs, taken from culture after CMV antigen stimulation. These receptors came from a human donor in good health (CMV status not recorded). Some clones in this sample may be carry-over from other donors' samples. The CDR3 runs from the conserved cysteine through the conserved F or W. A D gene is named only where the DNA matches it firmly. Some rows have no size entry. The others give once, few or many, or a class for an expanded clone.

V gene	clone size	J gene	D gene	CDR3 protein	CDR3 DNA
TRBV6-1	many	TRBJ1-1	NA	CASRTLVNTEAFF	TGTGCCAGCAGAACGTTGGTGAACACTGAAGCTTTCTTT
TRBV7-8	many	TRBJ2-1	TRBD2	CASSLPTFGLAGIGNEQFF	TGTGCCAGCAGCTTGCCTACTTTCGGCCTAGCGGGAATTGGGAATGAGCAGTTCTTC
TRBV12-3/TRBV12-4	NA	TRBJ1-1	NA	CASTPRQGSMNTEAFF	TGTGCCAGCACCCCTAGGCAGGGGAGCATGAACACTGAAGCTTTCTTT
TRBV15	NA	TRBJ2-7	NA	CATSRELIDYEQYF	TGTGCCACCAGCAGAGAGTTAATAGACTACGAGCAGTACTTC
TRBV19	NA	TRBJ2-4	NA	CATRVLAKNIQYF	TGTGCCACCAGGGTTCTAGCCAAAAACATTCAGTACTTC
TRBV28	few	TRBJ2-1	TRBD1	CASTPGTGAYNEQFF	TGTGCCAGCACCCCAGGGACAGGGGCTTACAATGAGCAGTTCTTC
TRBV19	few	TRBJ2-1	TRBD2	CASSIGLAGADEQFF	TGTGCCAGTAGTATAGGTCTAGCGGGAGCGGATGAGCAGTTCTTC
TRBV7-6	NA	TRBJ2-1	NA	CASSPLGRSSYNEQFF	TGTGCCAGCAGCCCACTGGGACGGAGCTCCTACAATGAGCAGTTCTTC
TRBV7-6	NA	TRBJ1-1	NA	CASSLKDLGVRNTEAFF	TGTGCCAGCAGCTTAAAAGACCTGGGCGTCAGGAACACTGAAGCTTTCTTT
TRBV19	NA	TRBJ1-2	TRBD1	CASSRGTEPNYGYTF	TGTGCCAGTAGCCGAGGGACAGAACCTAACTATGGCTACACCTTC
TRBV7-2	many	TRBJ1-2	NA	CASSLVGLSGYTF	TGTGCCAGCAGCTTAGTGGGGTTAAGTGGCTACACCTTC
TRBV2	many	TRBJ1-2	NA	CASSERRASGYTF	TGTGCCAGCAGTGAGCGGAGAGCTAGTGGCTACACCTTC
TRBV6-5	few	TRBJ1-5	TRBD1	CASSKDRAVNQPQHF	TGTGCCAGCAGCAAAGACAGGGCTGTCAATCAGCCCCAGCATTTT
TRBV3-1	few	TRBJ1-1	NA	CASSPSPPRGTEAFF	TGTGCCAGCAGCCCGTCACCCCCGAGGGGCACTGAAGCTTTCTTT
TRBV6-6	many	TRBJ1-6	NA	CASSYGRGGSDSPLHF	TGTGCCAGCAGTTACGGTCGGGGGGGATCGGATTCACCCCTCCACTTT
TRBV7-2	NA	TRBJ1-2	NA	CASSLGGWQSGYTF	TGTGCCAGCAGCTTGGGGGGTTGGCAGAGCGGCTACACCTTC
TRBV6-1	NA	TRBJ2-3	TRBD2	CASRLGRLAVSTDTQYF	TGTGCCAGTCGATTGGGTCGGCTAGCGGTTAGCACAGATACGCAGTATTTT
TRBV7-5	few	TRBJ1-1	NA	CISVPEAIGQQMNTEAFF	NA
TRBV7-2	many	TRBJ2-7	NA	CASSLNTGEQYF	TGTGCCAGCAGCTTAAATACAGGAGAGCAGTACTTC
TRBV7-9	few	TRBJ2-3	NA	CASGSSGRAPDTQYF	TGTGCCAGCGGCAGTTCCGGCAGGGCTCCAGATACGCAGTATTTT
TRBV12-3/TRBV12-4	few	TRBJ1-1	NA	CASSFPTSRGWETEAFF	TGTGCCAGCAGTTTCCCCACCTCCCGGGGTTGGGAAACTGAAGCTTTCTTT
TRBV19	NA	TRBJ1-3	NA	CDSSPGGIGNTIYF	TGTGACAGTAGTCCCGGAGGGATCGGAAACACCATATATTTT
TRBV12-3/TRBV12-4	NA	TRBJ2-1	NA	CASSPPGLYYNEQFF	TGTGCCAGCAGTCCGCCGGGACTGTACTACAATGAGCAGTTCTTC
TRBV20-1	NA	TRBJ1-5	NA	CSARPLSSSNQPQHF	TGCAGTGCTAGGCCCCTCTCTAGTAGCAATCAGCCCCAGCATTTT
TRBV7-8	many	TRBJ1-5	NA	CASSLSGRLYSNQPQHF	TGTGCCAGCAGCTTATCAGGCAGATTATATAGCAATCAGCCCCAGCATTTT
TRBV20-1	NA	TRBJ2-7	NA	CSARDRREQYF	TGCAGTGCTAGAGATCGGCGGGAGCAGTACTTC
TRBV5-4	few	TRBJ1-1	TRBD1	CASKLGTANTEAFF	TGTGCCAGTAAGCTTGGGACAGCCAACACTGAAGCTTTCTTT
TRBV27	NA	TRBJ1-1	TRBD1	CASSLTTGRVTEAFF	TGTGCCAGCAGTTTAACGACAGGGAGGGTCACTGAAGCTTTCTTT
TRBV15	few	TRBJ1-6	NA	CATSLNGSYNSPLHF	TGTGCCACCAGCTTAAACGGGAGTTATAATTCACCCCTCCACTTT
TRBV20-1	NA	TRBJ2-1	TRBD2	CSAPTSGSSREQFF	TGCAGTGCACCGACTAGCGGGAGCTCTCGTGAGCAGTTCTTC
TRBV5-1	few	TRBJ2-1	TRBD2	CASSKGGTSGDNEQFF	TGCGCCAGCAGCAAAGGAGGGACTAGCGGGGACAATGAGCAGTTCTTC
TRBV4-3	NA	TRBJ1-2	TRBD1	CASSQDDRGNYGYTF	TGCGCCAGCAGCCAAGATGACAGGGGGAACTATGGCTACACCTTC
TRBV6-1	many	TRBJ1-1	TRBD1	CASRTIQGAATEAFF	TGTGCCAGCCGAACCATCCAGGGGGCGGCCACTGAAGCTTTCTTT
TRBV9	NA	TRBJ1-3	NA	CASSVGGRIGNTIYF	TGTGCCAGCAGCGTTGGTGGCAGGATTGGAAACACCATATATTTT
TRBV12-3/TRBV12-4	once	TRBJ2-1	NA	CASRSGPEQFF	TGTGCCAGCAGAAGTGGGCCAGAGCAGTTCTTC
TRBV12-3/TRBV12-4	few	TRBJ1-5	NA	CASTSGGGQPQHF	TGTGCCAGCACTTCGGGGGGTGGCCAGCCCCAGCATTTT
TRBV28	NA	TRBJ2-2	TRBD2	CASNVAGGEGAGELFF	TGTGCCAGCAATGTAGCGGGAGGCGAAGGGGCCGGGGAGCTGTTTTTT
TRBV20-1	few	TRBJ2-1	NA	CSARRETSSYNEQFF	TGCAGTGCTAGACGGGAGACAAGCTCCTACAATGAGCAGTTCTTC
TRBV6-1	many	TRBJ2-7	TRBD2	CASSHGRGEQYF	TGTGCCAGCAGTCACGGGAGGGGGGAGCAGTACTTC
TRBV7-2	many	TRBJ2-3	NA	CASSLRPSSGTDTQYF	TGTGCCAGCAGCTTAAGACCCTCAAGTGGCACAGATACGCAGTATTTT
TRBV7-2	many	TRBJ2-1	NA	CASSRNVYNEQFF	TGTGCCAGCAGTCGAAACGTTTACAATGAGCAGTTCTTC
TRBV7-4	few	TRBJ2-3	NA	CASTSSASTDTQYF	TGTGCCAGCACCTCATCCGCGAGCACAGATACGCAGTATTTT
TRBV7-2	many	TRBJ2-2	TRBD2	CASSRRTSGRADTGELFF	TGTGCCAGCAGCAGAAGGACTAGCGGGAGGGCGGACACCGGGGAGCTGTTTTTT
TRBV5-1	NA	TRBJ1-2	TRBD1	CASSFDRAGYTF	TGCGCCAGCAGCTTCGACAGGGCTGGCTACACCTTC
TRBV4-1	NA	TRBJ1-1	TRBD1	CASSQDTGQAAFF	TGCGCCAGCAGCCAAGATACGGGACAGGCTGCTTTCTTT
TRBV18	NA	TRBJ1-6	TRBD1	CASSPPVAGGSINSPLHF	TGTGCCAGCTCACCACCGGTCGCAGGGGGTTCGATAAATTCACCCCTCCACTTT
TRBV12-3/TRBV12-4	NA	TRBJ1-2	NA	CASSRDRTSYTF	TGTGCCAGCAGCCGGGATCGAACGAGTTACACCTTC
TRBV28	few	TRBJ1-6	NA	CASSLSVSLGSPLHF	TGTGCCAGCAGTTTATCGGTGAGCCTGGGATCACCCCTCCACTTT
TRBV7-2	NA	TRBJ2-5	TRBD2	CASSFYGLAGEETQYF	TGTGCCAGCAGCTTCTATGGACTAGCGGGAGAAGAGACCCAGTACTTC
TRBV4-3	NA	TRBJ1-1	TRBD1	CASSQEAGGRGTEAFF	TGCGCCAGCAGCCAAGAAGCAGGGGGCAGGGGAACTGAAGCTTTCTTT